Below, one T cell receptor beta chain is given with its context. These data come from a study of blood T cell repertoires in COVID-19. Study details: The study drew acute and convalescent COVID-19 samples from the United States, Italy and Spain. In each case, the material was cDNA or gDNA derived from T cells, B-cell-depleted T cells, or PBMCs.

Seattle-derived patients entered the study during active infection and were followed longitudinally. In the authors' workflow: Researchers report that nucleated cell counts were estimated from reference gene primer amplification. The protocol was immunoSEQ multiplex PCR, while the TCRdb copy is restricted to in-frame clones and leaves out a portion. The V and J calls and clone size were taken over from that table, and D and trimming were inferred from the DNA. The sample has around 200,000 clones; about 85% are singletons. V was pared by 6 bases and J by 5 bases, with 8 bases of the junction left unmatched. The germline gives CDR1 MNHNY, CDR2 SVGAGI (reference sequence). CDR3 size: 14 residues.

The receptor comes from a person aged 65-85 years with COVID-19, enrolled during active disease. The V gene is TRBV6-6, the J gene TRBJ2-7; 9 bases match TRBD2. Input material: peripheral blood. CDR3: CASRLSGSVHEQYF. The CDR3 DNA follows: TGTGCCAGCAGACTTAGCGGGAGTGTCCACGAGCAGTACTTC.